This record covers a single T cell receptor (beta chain). Assay: immunoSEQ multiplex PCR; the TCRdb copy retains only in-frame clones and omits some. The data hold about 220,000 clones, with 85% observed a single time. These data belong to a study of blood T cell repertoires in COVID-19. Across the whole study: The samples span acute and convalescent COVID-19 from the United States, Italy and Spain. PBMCs, B-cell-depleted T cells, or T cells provided the cDNA or gDNA that made up the material.

The CDR3 consists of 11 residues. Trimming stripped 10 bases from V and 7 bases from J, with 11 bases between. Germline values: CDR1 ENHRY, CDR2 SYGVKD. The specimen was peripheral blood. The chain uses TRBV10-3 and TRBJ2-1; D call uncertain. This receptor was taken from a man aged 45 to 65 who had recovered from COVID-19. The CDR3 region has the DNA TGTGCCACTACCCAGGCAAATGAGCAGTTCTTC. Amino acids: CATTQANEQFF.